This TCR beta chain originates from a study of shared clonotypes between healthy human individuals. Looking at the study overall: Sampling drew on donors who were a couple of women and a few men aged 18 to 49. Regarding the study as a whole: What naive subsets generally showed was a larger estimated richness than memory subsets showed.

Sequencing used immunoSEQ multiplex PCR; TCRdb keeps in-frame clones, though not all of them. The sample lists around 1.6 million clones, 98% occurring once. Trimming at V came to 4 bases and at J to 7 bases, leaving 8 bases not matched to a gene. CDR3 length: 14 amino acids. CDR1 and CDR2 (germline): MDHEN, SYDVKM. Turning to this clone: Its antigen is still unknown.

Partitioning of CD4+ cells yielded a CD45RA+ naive subset and a CD45RA-negative memory subset. The sequence came from a man younger than 40 in good health. V and J are TRBV28 and TRBJ1-2; TRBD1 matches at 8 bases. Sequenced material: naive CD4+ T cells sorted from blood. Subset given: CD45RA+ positively selected. CDR3 coding DNA: TGTGCCAGCAGTTCGGACAGGGTTGGGTTTGGCTACACCTTC. Translating gives CASSSDRVGFGYTF.